The 31 T cell receptor beta chains presented below share a single source sample, sequenced in a study of OX40 agonist ivuxolimab in advanced cancers. Measured with immunoSEQ multiplex PCR; TCRdb has only the in-frame clones, and not every one. The data contain roughly 66,000 clones, 75% to 90% of them seen just once; the ten biggest clones take up about 0.42%. This specimen consisted of CD4+ or CD8+ T cells sorted from blood, obtained in a trial of the OX40 agonist ivuxolimab. Every receptor here comes from an adult with an advanced solid tumor such as melanoma, head and neck, liver or kidney cancer.

The rearrangement uses TRBV10-1 and TRBJ1-2; D not resolved. Trimming took off 3 bases at V and 8 bases at J, with 13 bases between the two ends. The CDR3 spans 13 residues. In germline, CDR1 is WNHNN, CDR2 SYGVQD (reference sequence). CDR3 loop: CASSDSGDRGYTF. CDR3 sequence (DNA): TGCGCCAGCAGTGATTCCGGGGATCGGGGCTACACCTTC.

The chain uses TRBV23-1 and TRBJ2-3; D uncertain. TRBV23-1 is filed as an ORF, its function uncertain. Trimming left V 2 bases short and J 2 bases short, with 8 bases between. The CDR3 extends over 14 amino acids. The DNA of the CDR3 is TGCGCCAGCAGTCAAGGACCTCTCACAGATACGCAGTATTTT. It is translated as CASSQGPLTDTQYF.

CDR3 region: CASSADGSSGANVLTF. The CDR3 bases are TGTGCCAGCAGTGCGGACGGCAGCTCTGGGGCCAACGTCCTGACTTTC. The genes are TRBV2 and TRBJ2-6; D uncertain. Germline lookup yields CDR1 SNHLY and CDR2 FYNNEI. The CDR3 has 16 residues. The V end lost 4 bases, the J end lost 0 bases, and 10 bases lay between the germline ends.

The rearrangement joins TRBV30 to TRBJ1-6; D gene uncertain. Germline loops: CDR1 GTSNPN, CDR2 SVGIG (reference sequence). The CDR3 is 12 amino acids. Trimming shortened V by 2 bases and J by 9 bases, and 8 bases separated the two germline ends. The CDR3 DNA reads as TGTGCCTGGAGTCACAAGGGTTCACCCCTCCACTTT. It yields the protein CAWSHKGSPLHF. The full variable domain, its missing parts supplied by reference TRBV30 and TRBJ1-6, is SQTIHQWPATLVQPVGSPLSLECTVEGTSNPNLYWYRQAAGRGLQLLFYSVGIGQISSEVPQNLSASRPQDRQFILSSKKLLLSDSGFYLCAWSHKGSPLHFGNGTRLTVT.

This clone was found once. V is TRBV7-6 and J is TRBJ2-6; 11 bases fit TRBD1. The CDR3 totals 18 residues. Germline V gene sequence: CDR1 SGHVS, CDR2 FNYEAQ. The junction had 2 bases not matched to a gene; V was cut back by 1 base and J by 0 bases. DNA for the CDR3: TGTGCCAGCAGCTTAGGGGGGACAGGGGGCTCTGGGGCCAACGTCCTGACTTTC. Translation gives CASSLGGTGGSGANVLTF.

The CDR3 is CASSQLTGGVLYTEAFF. The CDR3 region has the DNA TGTGCCAGCAGCCAATTAACAGGGGGCGTCTTATACACTGAAGCTTTCTTT. This chain connects TRBV14 to TRBJ1-1, with TRBD1 identical over 9 bases. The CDR3 runs to 17 residues. CDR1 and CDR2 from the germline V gene are SGHDN and FVKESK. The trim removed 2 bases at V and 3 bases at J, leaving 10 bases unmatched.

CDR3 loop: CASSQEGPSGRLTRNEQFF. CDR3 sequence (DNA): TGCGCCAGCAGCCAAGAAGGTCCTAGCGGGAGACTTACTAGGAATGAGCAGTTCTTC. The J gene is TRBJ2-1, the V gene TRBV4-1; 10 bases are a match to TRBD2. The CDR3 runs 19 residues. The V gene end was trimmed by 0 bases and the J gene end by 7 bases; junction bases not matched to a gene: 15. The V gene's germline CDR1 is MGHRA and CDR2 YSYEKL.

This clone was seen just once. The chain has TRBV5-1 and TRBJ2-5; D is unclear. Between the trimmed V and J ends, which lost 1 base and 3 bases, there was a span of 7 bases. Germline V gives CDR1 SGHRS, CDR2 YFSETQ. This CDR3 is 13 amino acids long. CDR3 nucleotides: TGCGCCAGCAGCTTGACAGATAAAGAGACCCAGTACTTC. Translation gives CASSLTDKETQYF. The full variable domain, in which reference TRBV5-1 and TRBJ2-5 provide the parts outside the CDR3, is KAGVTQTPRYLIKTRGQQVTLSCSPISGHRSVSWYQQTPGQGLQFLFEYFSETQRNKGNFPGRFSGRQFSNSRSEMNVSTLELGDSALYLCASSLTDKETQYFGPGTRLLVL.

This rearrangement joins TRBV19 to TRBJ2-1, with 12 bases matching TRBD2. V lost 6 bases to trimming and J lost 3 bases; unmatched junction nucleotides: 3. CDR1 and CDR2 (germline): LNHDA, SQIVND (reference sequence). CDR3 length: 15 amino acids. This CDR3 is CASSQTSGSYNEQFF. CDR3 coding DNA: TGTGCCAGTAGCCAGACTAGCGGGAGCTACAATGAGCAGTTCTTC.

The rearrangement joins TRBV6-6 to TRBJ1-3; D is perhaps TRBD1 (6 bases). The CDR3 extends over 16 amino acids. Trimming shortened V by 6 bases and J by 2 bases, and 17 bases separated the two germline ends. Germline CDR1 is MNHNY and CDR2 is SVGAGI (reference sequence). The DNA of the CDR3 is TGTGCCAGCAGCCGAGGACAGATAGGCGCTGGAAACACCATATATTTT. This encodes CASSRGQIGAGNTIYF.

This sequence joins TRBV9 and TRBJ2-3, with 11 bases that match TRBD2. Per germline, CDR1 SGDLS and CDR2 YYNGEE. The CDR3 runs to 17 residues. Losses at the gene ends were 7 bases for V and 1 base for J; bases not matched to a gene: 11. The chain's CDR3 is CASGPTSGSLRTDTQYF. CDR3 in DNA: TGTGCCAGCGGACCTACTAGCGGGAGTCTCCGCACAGATACGCAGTATTTT. Looking up the rest from reference TRBV9 and TRBJ2-3 gives the full variable domain: DSGVTQTPKHLITATGQRVTLRCSPRSGDLSVYWYQQSLDQGLQFLIQYYNGEERAKGNILERFSAQQFPDLHSELNLSSLELGDSALYFCASGPTSGSLRTDTQYFGPGTRLTVL.

This clone was seen a single time. V is TRBV14 and J is TRBJ1-1, with D perhaps matching TRBD1 (5 bases). This CDR3 comprises 13 residues. V shed 2 bases and J shed 5 bases, with 9 bases lying between them. CDR1 SGHDN and CDR2 FVKESK come from the germline V gene. CDR3 nucleotide sequence: TGTGCCAGCAGCCAACAGGGTAGGACTGAAGCTTTCTTT. Encoded protein: CASSQQGRTEAFF.

The gene calls are TRBV7-8 and TRBJ1-5; 10 bases align to TRBD1. The CDR3 contains 15 residues. V shed 8 bases, J shed 4 bases, and the junction held 8 bases outside the gene matches. From germline, CDR1 is SGHVS and CDR2 FQNEAQ. CDR3 region: CASGAGTGENQPQHF. The CDR3 coding sequence is TGTGCCAGCGGAGCCGGGACAGGGGAGAATCAGCCCCAGCATTTT.

The chain recombines TRBV11-2 with TRBJ1-1; TRBD1 matches 8 bases. This CDR3 region has 15 residues. With 8 bases clipped from V and 6 bases from J, the junction kept 14 bases outside the gene matches. Germline CDR1 is SGHAT and CDR2 is FQNNGV. As DNA, the CDR3 is TGTGCCAGCTCTGACAGGGGCGGCGGATCCGCTGAAGCTTTCTTT. Its protein product is CASSDRGGGSAEAFF.

This clone has more than one count but fewer than ten. The chain couples TRBV9 to TRBJ1-1, with D tentatively TRBD1 (5 bases). Germline V gene sequence: CDR1 SGDLS, CDR2 YYNGEE. Trimming cost V 2 bases and J 8 bases, with 19 bases left between them. The CDR3 length is 15 residues. The CDR3 DNA is TGTGCCAGCAGCGTGGACGGGGGTGGACTGAGGGAAGCTTTCTTT. It specifies CASSVDGGGLREAFF.

The V and J genes are TRBV21-1 and TRBJ2-7. TRBV21-1 counts as a pseudogene. This CDR3 has 12 residues. CDR3 sequence: CASSKFGGRPYV. CDR3 bases: TGTGCCAGCAGCAAATTTGGGGGGCGGCCGTACGTC.

This rearrangement joins TRBV28 to TRBJ1-2; 7 bases map to TRBD1. Trimming cost V 7 bases and J 7 bases; bases outside gene matches: 24. Per the germline V gene, CDR1 is MDHEN and CDR2 is SYDVKM. The CDR3 extends over 18 amino acids. The CDR3 here is CASTARNSGVKGASGYTF. The CDR3 coding sequence is TGTGCCAGCACCGCCAGGAATTCGGGGGTCAAGGGGGCTAGTGGCTACACCTTC.

This CDR3 is CAWSARGSPPYEQYF. The CDR3 coding sequence is TGTGCCTGGAGTGCCCGGGGGTCCCCCCCCTACGAGCAGTACTTC. The rearrangement uses TRBV30 and TRBJ2-7, with D perhaps TRBD2 (6 bases). CDR1 is GTSNPN and CDR2 is SVGIG in the germline V gene (reference sequence). This CDR3 region has 15 residues. Trimming took off 1 base at V and 2 bases at J, with 15 bases between the two ends.

This clone was detected a few times. The chain employs TRBV28 and TRBJ1-4, with unresolved D. This CDR3 is built from 15 residues. With 6 bases removed from V and 0 bases from J, the gap between germline ends came to 11 bases. The germline V gene has CDR1 MDHEN and CDR2 SYDVKM. The DNA of the CDR3 is TGTGCCAGCAGCCGTAACGGTGCAACTAATGAAAAACTGTTTTTT. As protein: CASSRNGATNEKLFF.

This clone was counted only a few times. The chain joins TRBV7-2 to TRBJ2-7; D might be TRBD1 or TRBD2, each matching 5 bases. Trimming removed 4 bases at V and 3 bases at J, with 10 bases between. The CDR3 consists of 13 residues. The germline V gene has CDR1 SGHTA and CDR2 FQGNSA. CDR3 amino acids: CASSSGPSYEQYF. The CDR3 coding sequence is TGTGCCAGCAGCTCGGGACCGAGCTACGAGCAGTACTTC.

This chain links TRBV5-1 with TRBJ2-1, with 7 positions matching TRBD1. After removal of 1 base from V and 3 bases from J, the junction contained 4 bases not matched to a gene. CDR3 length: 15 residues. CDR1 is SGHRS, CDR2 YFSETQ, per germline. The CDR3 sequence: CASSLRQGSYNEQFF. The DNA for the CDR3 is TGCGCCAGCAGCTTGCGACAGGGAAGCTACAATGAGCAGTTCTTC.

The genes are TRBV7-3 and TRBJ2-1, with 7 nucleotides matching TRBD2. The junction had 6 bases not matched to a gene; V was cut back by 1 base and J by 9 bases. Germline CDR1 SGHTA, CDR2 FQGTGA. The length of the CDR3 is 14 residues. The CDR3 region has the DNA TGTGCCAGCAGCTTAAGGCGGGAGATTGGTGAGCAGTTCTTC. Translation gives CASSLRREIGEQFF. Full variable domain (outside the CDR3, taken from reference TRBV7-3 and TRBJ2-1): GAGVSQTPSNKVTEKGKYVELRCDPISGHTALYWYRQSLGQGPEFLIYFQGTGAADDSGLPNDRFFAVRPEGSVSTLKIQRTERGDSAVYLCASSLRREIGEQFFGPGTRLTVL.

This chain connects TRBV19 to TRBJ2-3, with D perhaps matching TRBD2 (6 bases). V lost 5 bases and J 5 bases, leaving 11 bases between the germline ends. The V gene's germline CDR1 is LNHDA and CDR2 SQIVND (reference sequence). This CDR3 has 13 residues. CDR3: CASSWRGEDTQYF. Here the CDR3 DNA reads TGTGCCAGTAGTTGGAGGGGTGAAGATACGCAGTATTTT. The whole variable domain, filled in from reference TRBV19 and TRBJ2-3, reads DGGITQSPKYLFRKEGQNVTLSCEQNLNHDAMYWYRQDPGQGLRLIYYSQIVNDFQKGDIAEGYSVSREKKESFPLTVTSAQKNPTAFYLCASSWRGEDTQYFGPGTRLTVL.

V gene TRBV5-6 combines with J gene TRBJ2-5, with TRBD2 identical over 7 bases. The germline CDR1 and CDR2 sequences are SGHDT and YYEEEE. J was trimmed by 5 bases and V by 4 bases; bases with no gene match: 8. The length of the CDR3 is 14 residues. CDR3 region: CASSQTTGGETQYF. CDR3 coding DNA: TGTGCCAGCAGCCAAACGACGGGAGGTGAGACCCAGTACTTC.

The chain carries TRBV7-5 and TRBJ1-1; the table names TRBD1, a call not compared with the DNA. TRBV7-5 corresponds to a pseudogene. This CDR3 region has 13 residues. CDR3 nucleotides: TGTGCCAGCAGCTTGGGGGCGAACACTGAAGCTTTCTTT. This codes for CASSLGANTEAFF.

The chain employs TRBV13 and TRBJ2-7, with D uncertain. Germline lookup yields CDR1 PRHDT and CDR2 FYEKMQ (reference sequence). V was pared by 1 base and J by 1 base, with 5 bases between. This CDR3 has 13 amino acids. Here the CDR3 reads CASSLDRSYEQYF. CDR3 in DNA: TGTGCCAGCAGCTTAGACCGTTCCTACGAGCAGTACTTC.

CDR3 bases: TGTGCCAGCTCACCACTGACTAGCGGGAGCTCCTACAATGAGCAGTTCTTC. Translating it yields CASSPLTSGSSYNEQFF. This chain connects TRBV18 to TRBJ2-1; 12 bases are a match to TRBD2. The CDR3 is made up of 17 amino acids. The junction had 1 base not matched to a gene; V was cut back by 1 base and J by 0 bases. Germline V gene data show CDR1 as KGHSH and CDR2 as LQKENI.

The V gene is TRBV5-1, the J gene TRBJ2-1; TRBD2 matches 7 bases. In germline, CDR1 is SGHRS, CDR2 YFSETQ. The V gene end was trimmed by 0 bases and the J gene end by 7 bases; junction bases not matched to a gene: 1. The CDR3 loop spans 13 amino acids. The CDR3 here is CASSLAGGNEQFF. The CDR3 region has the DNA TGCGCCAGCAGCTTGGCCGGGGGGAATGAGCAGTTCTTC.

This chain joins TRBV14 and TRBJ1-5, with D unclear. The germline gives CDR1 SGHDN, CDR2 FVKESK. The CDR3 runs 13 residues. V was shortened by 2 bases and J by 4 bases, with 6 bases between the two germline ends. For the CDR3, the DNA is TGTGCCAGCAGCCAAAGCAGGAATCAGCCCCAGCATTTT. Protein product: CASSQSRNQPQHF.

The chain employs TRBV6-6 and TRBJ1-2; tentative D call: TRBD1 (5 bases). Germline CDR1 is MNHNY and CDR2 is SVGAGI (reference sequence). The CDR3 loop spans 13 amino acids. The germline V and J ends were trimmed by 6 bases and 4 bases, with 12 bases remaining between them. The CDR3 sequence is CASSLGPLYGYTF. As DNA, the CDR3 is TGTGCCAGCAGCCTGGGACCACTCTATGGCTACACCTTC.

This clone was recorded only once. The chain carries TRBV18 and TRBJ2-7, with 9 bases lining up with TRBD1. V trimming: 4 bases; J trimming: 7 bases; junction bases outside the gene matches: 14. The CDR3 has 16 amino acids. Germline lookup yields CDR1 KGHSH and CDR2 LQKENI. The CDR3 DNA is TGTGCCAGCTCACGGGGCTCCGGGACAGGGACTGGGGAGCAGTACTTC. Amino acid sequence: CASSRGSGTGTGEQYF.